This T cell receptor (beta chain) was sequenced in a study of T-cell memory formation after mild COVID-19 (TCRdb year 2021). A note on the overall study: Most TCR sequence clusters were specific to one of the two donors. In a couple of donors, T-cell clones that expanded and contracted after mild COVID-19 were tracked by sequencing TCRalpha and TCRbeta repertoires over time. Two young, previously healthy adult volunteers, one female and one male, were included in the cohort. The paper's findings and limits, for the study overall: The detection of some responding clones in pre-infection memory suggests that pre-existing cross-reactive memory T cells joined the SARS-CoV-2 response. Contracting CD4+ clones were located mainly in the CM and EM memory subsets, whereas CD8+ clones were found to be enriched in EMRA. Only a couple of mild cases were covered by the study, and larger cohorts that include severe cases with pre-infection samples were considered necessary. Clones contracting from day 15 to 85 had balanced CD4/CD8 phenotypes, while a second wave expanding from day 15 to 37 was biased towards CD4+. The second-wave clones that peaked on day 37 were not confirmed to be SARS-CoV-2 specific.

About this clonotype itself: Its antigen remains unidentified. The input lacks base qualities; no much larger clone sits a single base away.

These reads were obtained on an Illumina NovaSeq 6000. cDNA libraries for TCRalpha and TCRbeta were prepared by 5'RACE using constant-segment primers, with sample barcodes and unique molecular identifiers added. Trizol reagent was used to extract RNA from every sample. Amplification of the libraries took two PCR steps, and the second step added a second sample barcode plus Illumina TruSeq adapters. Sequencing of the libraries was done on an Illumina NovaSeq, producing 2 x 150 bp paired-end reads. Under the source paper's analysis protocol: Reads were demultiplexed and collapsed into UMI-guided consensus sequences with migec v1.2.7. Using mixcr v2.1.11, UMI consensuses were aligned to TRA and TRB V and J templates and then assembled into clonotypes. Clonotypes were classified as expanded or contracted when called significant by both edgeR and NoisET, with noise models trained on biological replicates. For edgeR calls, a false discovery rate-adjusted p below 0.01 and a log2 fold-change threshold of 1 were applied. PCA with hierarchical clustering of max-normalized trajectories of the 1000 most abundant clonotypes was used as exploratory dynamics analysis. Separately sequenced CD4+ and CD8+ repertoires were used to assign the CD4 or CD8 phenotype of responding clones. TCRdb cleaned the public reads at Q25 with fastp, built clones with MiXCR and kept in-frame beta chains. Records with the same CDR3 protein are collapsed into one entry carrying the most frequent genes and DNA. The V and J calls and clone size are TCRdb's, not the authors'. The sample table holds about 560,000 distinct CDR3 sequences, of which around 16% were seen once. Together, the top ten hold around 7.8% of the sample.

Based on the germline V gene, the CDR1 and CDR2 sequences are SGDLS and YYNGEE. For this chain, trimming is 0 bases at the V end and 5 bases at the J end, and the number of junction bases without a gene match is 4. Reading from cysteine to phenylalanine, the CDR3 counts 16 amino acids. Only the CDR3 DNA is retained, 48 bases long and in frame from the first base. Ficoll-Paque density gradient centrifugation was used to isolate PBMCs. The sequencing sample was made of PBMCs or a T cell subset sorted from them (not recorded which). The chain links TRBV9 with TRBJ2-3, and 12 junctional nucleotides match TRBD2. The origin of this receptor is an adult woman who had mild COVID-19 (a few samples of this study predate the infection). The sample titles of this study are shuffled in the database, so cell type and time point are left out; the donor was told from shared clones. The nucleotide sequence reads as follows: TGTGCCAGCAGCGTAGATCTAGCGGGGGGGCTAGATACGCAGTATTTT. Translated, it gives CASSVDLAGGLDTQYF.